The entry below describes one T cell receptor (beta chain). The antigen is not known. This entry comes from a study of CD8+CD57+ T cells in acquired aplastic anemia. Across the study: Quantities of DNA derived from sorted CD4+ and CD8+ cells averaged roughly 3 ug. Among healthy donors, CD4+ cells averaged approximately 10 million reads. Overall study results and limits: For CD8+ Simpson's diversity, patients and controls showed no significant difference. Patients and controls shared 25 to 35 CD8+ CDR3 sequences, highly expressed in patients.

The template for TCR beta VDJ and CDR3 sequence profiling was genomic DNA. MiXCR, run by TCRdb on the reads, gives a single entry per CDR3 protein. Of 200,000 to 250,000 distinct CDR3 sequences in the sample, roughly 35% were seen once. The sequencing sample was made of sorted CD4+, CD8+, or CD8+CD57+ T cells (not recorded which) from PBMCs. The receptor was derived from a human donor in good health, serving as a control.

In nucleotides, the CDR3 is TGTGCCAGCAGCTTCCCAGGGGCCACTAATGAAAAACTGTTTTTT. It specifies CASSFPGATNEKLFF. This chain uses TRBV7-7 with TRBJ1-4, with D perhaps matching TRBD1 (6 bases). Germline assignment: CDR1 SSHAT and CDR2 FNYEAQ (reference sequence). The CDR3 is 15 residues long. Trimming stripped 3 bases from V and 2 bases from J, with 10 bases between.